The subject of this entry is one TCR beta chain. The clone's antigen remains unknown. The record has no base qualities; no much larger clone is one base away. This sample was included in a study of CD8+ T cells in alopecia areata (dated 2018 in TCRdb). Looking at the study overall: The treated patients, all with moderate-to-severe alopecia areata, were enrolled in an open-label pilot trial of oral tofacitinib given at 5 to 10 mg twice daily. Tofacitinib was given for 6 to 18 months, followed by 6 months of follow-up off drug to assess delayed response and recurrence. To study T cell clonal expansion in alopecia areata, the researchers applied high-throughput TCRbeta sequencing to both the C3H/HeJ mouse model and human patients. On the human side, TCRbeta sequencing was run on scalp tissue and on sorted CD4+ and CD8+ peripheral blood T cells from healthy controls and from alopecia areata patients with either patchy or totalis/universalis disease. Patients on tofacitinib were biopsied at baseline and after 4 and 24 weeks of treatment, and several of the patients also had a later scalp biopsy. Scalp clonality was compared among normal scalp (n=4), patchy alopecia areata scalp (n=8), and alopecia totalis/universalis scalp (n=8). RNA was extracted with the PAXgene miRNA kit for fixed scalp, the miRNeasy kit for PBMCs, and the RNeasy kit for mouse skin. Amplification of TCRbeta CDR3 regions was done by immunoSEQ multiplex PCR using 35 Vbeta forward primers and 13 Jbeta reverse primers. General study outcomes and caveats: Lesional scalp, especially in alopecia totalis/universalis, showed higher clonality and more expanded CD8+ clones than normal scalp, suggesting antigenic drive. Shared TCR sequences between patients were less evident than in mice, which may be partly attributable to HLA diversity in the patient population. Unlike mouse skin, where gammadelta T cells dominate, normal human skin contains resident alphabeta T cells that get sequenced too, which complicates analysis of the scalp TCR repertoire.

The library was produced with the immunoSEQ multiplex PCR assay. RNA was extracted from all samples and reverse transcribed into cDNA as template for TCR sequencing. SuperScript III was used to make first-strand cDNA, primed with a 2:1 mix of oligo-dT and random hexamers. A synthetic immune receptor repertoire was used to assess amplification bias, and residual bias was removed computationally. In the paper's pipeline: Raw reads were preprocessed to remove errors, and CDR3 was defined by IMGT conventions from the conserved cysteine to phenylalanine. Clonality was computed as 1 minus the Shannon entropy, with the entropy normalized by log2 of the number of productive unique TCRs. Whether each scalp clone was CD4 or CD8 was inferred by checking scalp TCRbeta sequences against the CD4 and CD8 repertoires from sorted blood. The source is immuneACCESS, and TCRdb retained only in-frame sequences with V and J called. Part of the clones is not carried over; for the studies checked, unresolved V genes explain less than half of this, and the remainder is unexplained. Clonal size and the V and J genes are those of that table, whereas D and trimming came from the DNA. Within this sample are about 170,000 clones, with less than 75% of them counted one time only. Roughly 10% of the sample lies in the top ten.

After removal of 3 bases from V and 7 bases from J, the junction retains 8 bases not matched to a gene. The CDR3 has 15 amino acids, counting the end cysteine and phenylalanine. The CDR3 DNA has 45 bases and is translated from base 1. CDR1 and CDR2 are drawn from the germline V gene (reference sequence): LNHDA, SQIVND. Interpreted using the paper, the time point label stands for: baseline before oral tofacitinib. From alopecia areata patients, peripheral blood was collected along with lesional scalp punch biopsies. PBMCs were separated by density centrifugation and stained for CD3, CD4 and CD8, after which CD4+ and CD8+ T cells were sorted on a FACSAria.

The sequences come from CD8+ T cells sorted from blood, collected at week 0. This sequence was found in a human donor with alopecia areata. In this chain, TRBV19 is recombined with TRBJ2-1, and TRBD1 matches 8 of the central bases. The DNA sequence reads TGTGCCAGTAGTATCGACAGGGGCCGTCTTAATGAGCAGTTCTTC. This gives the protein CASSIDRGRLNEQFF.